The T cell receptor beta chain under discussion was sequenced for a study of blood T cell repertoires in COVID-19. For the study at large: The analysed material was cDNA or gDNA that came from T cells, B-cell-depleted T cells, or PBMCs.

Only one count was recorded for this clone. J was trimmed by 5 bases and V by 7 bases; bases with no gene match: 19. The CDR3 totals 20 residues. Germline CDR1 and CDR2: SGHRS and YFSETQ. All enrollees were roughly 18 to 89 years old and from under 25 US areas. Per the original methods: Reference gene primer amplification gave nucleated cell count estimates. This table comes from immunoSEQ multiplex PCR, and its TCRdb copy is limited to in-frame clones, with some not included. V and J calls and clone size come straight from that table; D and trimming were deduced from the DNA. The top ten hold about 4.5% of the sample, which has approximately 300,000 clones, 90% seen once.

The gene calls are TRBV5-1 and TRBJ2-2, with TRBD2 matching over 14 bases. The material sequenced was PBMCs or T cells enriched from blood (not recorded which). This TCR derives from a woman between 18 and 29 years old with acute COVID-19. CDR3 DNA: TGCGCCAGCTCCTTACGCTCTTCGGGACTAGCGGGAGTAAAAACCGGGGAGCTGTTTTTT. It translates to CASSLRSSGLAGVKTGELFF. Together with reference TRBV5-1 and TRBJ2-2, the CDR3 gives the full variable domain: KAGVTQTPRYLIKTRGQQVTLSCSPISGHRSVSWYQQTPGQGLQFLFEYFSETQRNKGNFPGRFSGRQFSNSRSEMNVSTLELGDSALYLCASSLRSSGLAGVKTGELFFGEGSRLTVL.